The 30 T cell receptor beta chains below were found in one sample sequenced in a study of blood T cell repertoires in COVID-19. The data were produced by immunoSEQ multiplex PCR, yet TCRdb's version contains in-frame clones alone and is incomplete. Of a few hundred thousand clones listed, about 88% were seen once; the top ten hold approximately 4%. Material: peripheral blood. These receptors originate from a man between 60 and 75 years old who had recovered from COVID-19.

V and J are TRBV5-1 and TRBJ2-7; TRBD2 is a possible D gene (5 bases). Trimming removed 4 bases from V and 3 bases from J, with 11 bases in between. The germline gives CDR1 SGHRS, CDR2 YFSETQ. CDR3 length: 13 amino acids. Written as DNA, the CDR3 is TGCGCCAGCAGCCTAGGACTGATCTACGAGCAGTACTTC. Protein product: CASSLGLIYEQYF.

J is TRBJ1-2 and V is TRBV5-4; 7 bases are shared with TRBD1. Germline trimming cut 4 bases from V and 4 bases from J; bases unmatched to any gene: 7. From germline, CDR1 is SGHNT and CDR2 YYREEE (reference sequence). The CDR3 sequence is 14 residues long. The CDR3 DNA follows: TGTGCCAGCAGCCTCAGACAGGGAGGCTATGGCTACACCTTC. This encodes CASSLRQGGYGYTF.

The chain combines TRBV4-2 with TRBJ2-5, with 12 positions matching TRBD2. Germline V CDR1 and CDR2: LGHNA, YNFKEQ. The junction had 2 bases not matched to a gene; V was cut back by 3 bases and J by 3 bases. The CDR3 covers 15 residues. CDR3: CASSHSSGGEETQYF. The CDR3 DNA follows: TGTGCCAGCAGCCATTCTAGCGGGGGGGAAGAGACCCAGTACTTC.

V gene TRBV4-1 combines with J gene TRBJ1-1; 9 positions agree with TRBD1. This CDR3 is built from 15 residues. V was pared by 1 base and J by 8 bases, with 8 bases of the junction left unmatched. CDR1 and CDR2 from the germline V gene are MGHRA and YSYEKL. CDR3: CASSQGGTGKNEAFF. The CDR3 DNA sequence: TGCGCCAGCAGCCAAGGAGGGACAGGGAAAAACGAAGCTTTCTTT.

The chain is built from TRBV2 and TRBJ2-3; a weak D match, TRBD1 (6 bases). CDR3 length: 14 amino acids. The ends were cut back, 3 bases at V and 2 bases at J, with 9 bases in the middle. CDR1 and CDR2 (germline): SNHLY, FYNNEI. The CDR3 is CASSDRTATDTQYF. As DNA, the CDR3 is TGTGCCAGCAGTGACCGGACAGCCACAGATACGCAGTATTTT. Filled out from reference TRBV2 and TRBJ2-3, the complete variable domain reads EPEVTQTPSHQVTQMGQEVILRCVPISNHLYFYWYRQILGQKVEFLVSFYNNEISEKSEIFDDQFSVERPDGSNFTLKIRSTKLEDSAMYFCASSDRTATDTQYFGPGTRLTVL.

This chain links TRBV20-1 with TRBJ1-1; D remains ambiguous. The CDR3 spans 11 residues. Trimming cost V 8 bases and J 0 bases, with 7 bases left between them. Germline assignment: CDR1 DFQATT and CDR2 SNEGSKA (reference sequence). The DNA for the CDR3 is TGCAGTCCATCCCTGAACACTGAAGCTTTCTTT. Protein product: CSPSLNTEAFF.

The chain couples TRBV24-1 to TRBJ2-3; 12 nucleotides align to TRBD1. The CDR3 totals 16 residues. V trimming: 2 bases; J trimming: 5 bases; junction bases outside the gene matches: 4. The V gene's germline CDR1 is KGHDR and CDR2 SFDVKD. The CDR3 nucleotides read TGTGCCACCAGTGATTCCGGGACAGGGGGCGGAGATACGCAGTATTTT. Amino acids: CATSDSGTGGGDTQYF.

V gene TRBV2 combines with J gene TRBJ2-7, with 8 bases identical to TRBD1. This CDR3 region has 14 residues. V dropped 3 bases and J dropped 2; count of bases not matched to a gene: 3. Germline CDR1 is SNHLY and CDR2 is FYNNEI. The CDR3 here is CASSEQGATYEQYF. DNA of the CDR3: TGTGCCAGCAGTGAGCAGGGGGCTACCTACGAGCAGTACTTC.

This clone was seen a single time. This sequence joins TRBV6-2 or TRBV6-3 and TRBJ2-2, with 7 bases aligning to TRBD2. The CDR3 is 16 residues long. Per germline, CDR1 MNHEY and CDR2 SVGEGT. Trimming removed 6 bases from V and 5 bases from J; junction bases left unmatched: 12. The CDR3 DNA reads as TGTGCCAGCAGCCCCGGGGGAGGGGCATTGACCGGGGAGCTGTTTTTT. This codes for CASSPGGGALTGELFF.

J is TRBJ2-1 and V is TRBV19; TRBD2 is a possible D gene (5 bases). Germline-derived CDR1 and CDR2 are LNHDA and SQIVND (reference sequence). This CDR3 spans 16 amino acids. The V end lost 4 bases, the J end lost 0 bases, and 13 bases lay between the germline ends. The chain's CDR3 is CASSTLRASSYNEQFF. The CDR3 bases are TGTGCCAGTAGTACCCTGAGGGCTAGCTCCTACAATGAGCAGTTCTTC. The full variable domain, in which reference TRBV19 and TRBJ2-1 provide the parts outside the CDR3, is DGGITQSPKYLFRKEGQNVTLSCEQNLNHDAMYWYRQDPGQGLRLIYYSQIVNDFQKGDIAEGYSVSREKKESFPLTVTSAQKNPTAFYLCASSTLRASSYNEQFFGPGTRLTVL.

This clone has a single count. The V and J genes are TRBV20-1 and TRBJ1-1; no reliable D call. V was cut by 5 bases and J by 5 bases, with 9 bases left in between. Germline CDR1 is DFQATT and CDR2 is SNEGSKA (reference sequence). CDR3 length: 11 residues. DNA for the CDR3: TGCAGTGCTCTTATTATAACTGAAGCTTTCTTT. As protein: CSALIITEAFF.

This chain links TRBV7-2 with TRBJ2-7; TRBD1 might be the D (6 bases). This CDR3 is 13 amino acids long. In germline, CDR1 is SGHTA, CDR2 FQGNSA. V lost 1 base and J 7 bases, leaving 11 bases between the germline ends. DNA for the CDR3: TGTGCCAGCAGCTTAGGCTCCCAGGGGGAGCAGTACTTC. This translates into CASSLGSQGEQYF.

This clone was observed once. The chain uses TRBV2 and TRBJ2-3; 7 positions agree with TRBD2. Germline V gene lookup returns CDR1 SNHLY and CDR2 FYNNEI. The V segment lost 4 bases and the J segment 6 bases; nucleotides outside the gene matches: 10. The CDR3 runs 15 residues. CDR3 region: CASSGVGGSWDTQYF. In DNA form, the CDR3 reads TGTGCCAGCAGTGGGGTCGGGGGGAGCTGGGATACGCAGTATTTT.

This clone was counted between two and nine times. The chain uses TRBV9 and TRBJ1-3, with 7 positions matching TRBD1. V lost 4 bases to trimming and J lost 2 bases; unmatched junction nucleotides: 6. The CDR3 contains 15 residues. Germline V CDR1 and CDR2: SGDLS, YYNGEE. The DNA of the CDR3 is TGTGCCAGCAGCTACACAGGGGTACCTGGAAACACCATATATTTT. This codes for CASSYTGVPGNTIYF.

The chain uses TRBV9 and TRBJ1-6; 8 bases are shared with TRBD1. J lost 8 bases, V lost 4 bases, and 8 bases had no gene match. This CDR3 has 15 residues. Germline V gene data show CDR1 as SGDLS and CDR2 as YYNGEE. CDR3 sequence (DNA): TGTGCCAGCAGCCCCCGGACAGGGAATGATTCACCCCTCCACTTT. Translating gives CASSPRTGNDSPLHF.

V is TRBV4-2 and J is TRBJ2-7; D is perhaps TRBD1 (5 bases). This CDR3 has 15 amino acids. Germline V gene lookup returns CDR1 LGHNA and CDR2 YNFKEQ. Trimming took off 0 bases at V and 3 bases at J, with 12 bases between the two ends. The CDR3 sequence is CASSQEGANVYEQYF. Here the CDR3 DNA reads TGTGCCAGCAGCCAAGAAGGGGCGAACGTCTACGAGCAGTACTTC.

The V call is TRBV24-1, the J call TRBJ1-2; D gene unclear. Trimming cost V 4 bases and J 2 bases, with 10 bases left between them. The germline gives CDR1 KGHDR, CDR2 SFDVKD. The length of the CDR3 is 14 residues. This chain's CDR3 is CATSDHRVNYGYTF. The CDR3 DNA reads TGTGCCACCAGTGACCACCGGGTAAACTATGGCTACACCTTC.

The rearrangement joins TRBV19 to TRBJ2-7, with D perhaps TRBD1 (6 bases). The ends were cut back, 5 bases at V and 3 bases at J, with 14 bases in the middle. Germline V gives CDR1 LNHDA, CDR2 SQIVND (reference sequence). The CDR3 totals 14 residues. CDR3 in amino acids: CASSRGHPDYEQYF. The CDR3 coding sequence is TGTGCCAGTAGTCGGGGACACCCAGACTACGAGCAGTACTTC.

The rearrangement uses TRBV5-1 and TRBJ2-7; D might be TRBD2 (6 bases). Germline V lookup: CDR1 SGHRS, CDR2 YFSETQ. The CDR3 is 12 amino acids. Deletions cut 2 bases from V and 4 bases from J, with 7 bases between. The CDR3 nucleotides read TGCGCCAGCAGCTTCGGGGGTTACGAGCAGTACTTC. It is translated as CASSFGGYEQYF.

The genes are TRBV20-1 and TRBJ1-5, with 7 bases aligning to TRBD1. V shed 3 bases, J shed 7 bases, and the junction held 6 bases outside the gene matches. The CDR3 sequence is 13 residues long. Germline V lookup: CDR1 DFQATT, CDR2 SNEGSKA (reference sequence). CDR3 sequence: CSASTGAGQPQHF. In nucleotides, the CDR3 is TGCAGTGCTAGTACAGGGGCCGGACAGCCCCAGCATTTT.

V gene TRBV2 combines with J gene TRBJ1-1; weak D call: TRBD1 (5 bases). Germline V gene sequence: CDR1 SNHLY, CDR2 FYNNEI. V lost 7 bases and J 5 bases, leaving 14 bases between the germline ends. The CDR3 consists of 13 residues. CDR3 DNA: TGTGCCAGCACTTACGGGGGTGATACTGAAGCTTTCTTT. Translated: CASTYGGDTEAFF.

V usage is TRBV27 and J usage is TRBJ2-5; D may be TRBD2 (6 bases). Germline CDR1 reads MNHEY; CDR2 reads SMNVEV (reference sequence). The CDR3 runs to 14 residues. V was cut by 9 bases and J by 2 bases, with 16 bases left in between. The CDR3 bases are TGTGCCAGTTCGGGACGCCGGGGGCAAGAGACCCAGTACTTC. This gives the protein CASSGRRGQETQYF.

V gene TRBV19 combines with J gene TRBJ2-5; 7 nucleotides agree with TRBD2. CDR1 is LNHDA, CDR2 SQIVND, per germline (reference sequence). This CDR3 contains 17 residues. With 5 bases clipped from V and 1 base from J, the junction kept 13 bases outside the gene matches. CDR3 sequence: CASSASGGGRVQETQYF. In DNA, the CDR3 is TGTGCCAGTAGTGCCTCTGGGGGGGGACGCGTCCAAGAGACCCAGTACTTC.

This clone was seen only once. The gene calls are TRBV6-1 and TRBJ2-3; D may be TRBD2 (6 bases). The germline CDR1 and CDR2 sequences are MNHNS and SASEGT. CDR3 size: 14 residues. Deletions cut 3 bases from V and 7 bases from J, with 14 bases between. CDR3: CASSEGGQSNTQYF. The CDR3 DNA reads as TGTGCCAGCAGTGAGGGGGGTCAGTCAAATACGCAGTATTTT.

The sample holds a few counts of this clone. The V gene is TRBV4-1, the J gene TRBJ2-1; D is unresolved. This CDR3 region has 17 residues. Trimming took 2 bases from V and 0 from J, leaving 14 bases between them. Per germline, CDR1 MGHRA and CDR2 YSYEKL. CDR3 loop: CASSQTSVASSYNEQFF. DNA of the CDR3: TGCGCCAGCAGCCAAACCTCAGTGGCCAGCTCCTACAATGAGCAGTTCTTC.

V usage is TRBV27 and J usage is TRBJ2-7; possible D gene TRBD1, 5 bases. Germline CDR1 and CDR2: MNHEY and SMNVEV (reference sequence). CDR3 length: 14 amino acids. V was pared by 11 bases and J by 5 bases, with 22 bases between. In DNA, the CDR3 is TGTGCCCACGAGGCAGGGTCCGACGGCGACGAGCAGTACTTC. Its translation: CAHEAGSDGDEQYF.

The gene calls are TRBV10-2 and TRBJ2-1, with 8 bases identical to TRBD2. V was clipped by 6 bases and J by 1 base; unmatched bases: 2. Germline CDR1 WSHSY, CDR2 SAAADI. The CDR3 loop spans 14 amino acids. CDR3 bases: TGCGCCAGCAGGGCGGGGGGTTCCTACAATGAGCAGTTCTTC. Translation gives CASRAGGSYNEQFF.

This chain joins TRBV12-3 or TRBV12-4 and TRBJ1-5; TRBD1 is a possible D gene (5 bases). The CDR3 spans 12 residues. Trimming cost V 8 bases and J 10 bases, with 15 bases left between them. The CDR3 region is CASPRGHCPQHF. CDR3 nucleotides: TGTGCCAGCCCTAGGGGTCATTGTCCCCAGCATTTT.

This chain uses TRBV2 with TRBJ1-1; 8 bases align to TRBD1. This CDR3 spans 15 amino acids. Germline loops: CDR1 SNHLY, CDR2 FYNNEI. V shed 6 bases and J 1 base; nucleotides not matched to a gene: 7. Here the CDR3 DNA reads TGTGCCAGCAGGAGAGACAGGGGAGGGAACACTGAAGCTTTCTTT. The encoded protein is CASRRDRGGNTEAFF.

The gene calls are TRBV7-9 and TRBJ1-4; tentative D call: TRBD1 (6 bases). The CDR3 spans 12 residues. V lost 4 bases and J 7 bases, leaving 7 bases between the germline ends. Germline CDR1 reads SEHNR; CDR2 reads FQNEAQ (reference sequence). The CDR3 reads CASSYRVEKLFF. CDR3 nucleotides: TGTGCCAGCAGCTACAGGGTTGAAAAACTGTTTTTT.